Presented here are 8 T cell receptor beta chains from one specimen sequenced in a study of shared clonotypes between healthy human individuals. Repertoires were generated with immunoSEQ multiplex PCR, while TCRdb's copy carries only in-frame clones and drops some. The repertoire holds more than 450,000 clones, less than 85% seen once, with approximately 13% in the top ten. The source material was PBMCs. All receptors derive from a woman aged 40 to 50 in good health. Some clones in this sample may be carry-over from other donors' samples.

The rearrangement links TRBV7-2 to TRBJ2-3; D uncertain. V lost 6 bases and J lost 3, with 7 bases in between. This CDR3 comprises 12 residues. Germline assignment: CDR1 SGHTA and CDR2 FQGNSA. Here the CDR3 reads CASRSITDTQYF. The CDR3 DNA sequence: TGTGCCAGCAGATCTATAACAGATACGCAGTATTTT.

The sample holds many counts of this clone. The rearrangement links TRBV7-8 to TRBJ2-2, with TRBD2 matching 11 bases. The CDR3 is 15 residues long. Unmatched junction bases numbered 4, after V lost 5 bases and J lost 5 bases. The germline V gene encodes CDR1 SGHVS and CDR2 FQNEAQ. The CDR3 DNA sequence: TGTGCCAGCAGCCCCCGACTAGCGGGAACCGGGGAGCTGTTTTTT. This translates into CASSPRLAGTGELFF.

The chain has TRBV28 and TRBJ2-1; tentative D call: TRBD2 (6 bases). Germline-derived CDR1 and CDR2 are MDHEN and SYDVKM. Trimming cost V 6 bases and J 11 bases, with 17 bases left between them. This CDR3 is built from 13 residues. The CDR3 reads CASRGRGGGKQFF. The CDR3 nucleotides read TGTGCCAGCAGGGGCCGTGGTGGCGGGAAGCAGTTCTTC. The variable domain in full, with the rest retrieved from reference TRBV28 and TRBJ2-1, is DVKVTQSSRYLVKRTGEKVFLECVQDMDHENMFWYRQDPGLGLRLIYFSYDVKMKEKGDIPEGYSVSREKKERFSLILESASTNQTSMYLCASRGRGGGKQFFGPGTRLTVL.

V is TRBV7-3 and J is TRBJ2-2; 10 bases are shared with TRBD1. The CDR3 is 16 amino acids. Germline loops: CDR1 SGHTA, CDR2 FQGTGA. V lost 5 bases and J lost 3; bases outside the gene matches: 6. The CDR3 spells CASSMSGTGDTGELFF. The CDR3, as DNA: TGTGCCAGCAGCATGTCCGGGACAGGGGACACCGGGGAGCTGTTTTTT.

V usage is TRBV19 and J usage is TRBJ1-4; D call uncertain. The CDR3 is 14 residues long. V shed 6 bases and J shed 0 bases, with 8 bases lying between them. Germline V gene lookup returns CDR1 LNHDA and CDR2 SQIVND (reference sequence). CDR3 loop: CASSLSTTNEKLFF. The CDR3, as DNA: TGTGCCAGTAGCCTCAGTACAACTAATGAAAAACTGTTTTTT.

The chain is built from TRBV4-1 and TRBJ1-5; 12 bases fit TRBD1. J was trimmed by 7 bases and V by 4 bases; bases with no gene match: 11. The CDR3 covers 17 residues. The germline V gene has CDR1 MGHRA and CDR2 YSYEKL. The CDR3 DNA reads TGCGCCAGCAGCCCCCCGTGGGACAGGGGGCCGGGACAGCCCCAGCATTTT. It is translated as CASSPPWDRGPGQPQHF.

In its sample, this clone was seen once. This chain links TRBV7-3 with TRBJ2-3; D uncertain. CDR3 length: 13 amino acids. The germline CDR1 and CDR2 sequences are SGHTA and FQGTGA. Trimming left V 4 bases short and J 6 bases short, with 11 bases between. Here the CDR3 DNA reads TGTGCCAGCAGCTCCAACCCGTCGGATACGCAGTATTTT. Translated: CASSSNPSDTQYF.

The chain couples TRBV2 to TRBJ1-3, with D maybe TRBD1 (5 bases). V lost 11 bases, J lost 0 bases, and 11 bases lay in between. This CDR3 is 13 amino acids long. CDR1 and CDR2 from the germline V gene are SNHLY and FYNNEI. The CDR3 here is CASLRGSGNTIYF. The CDR3 DNA follows: TGTGCCTCCTTAAGGGGCTCTGGAAACACCATATATTTT.